The T cell receptor beta chain described here comes from a study of T cell repertoires in cytomegalovirus infection (dated by TCRdb to about 2019). Regarding the study in general: Because public TCR beta signatures pointed to carriage of CMV infection together with the matching HLA type, the HLA type of each donor mattered for the analysis.

The CDR3 measures 16 amino acids from cysteine to phenylalanine. Solely the CDR3 DNA is kept, with 48 bases framed from the first base. V is clipped by 3 bases and J by 5 bases, and the sequence between their germline boundaries is 19 bases long. The run used an Illumina HiSeq 1500. Clones were called with MiXCR by TCRdb after fastp trimmed the public reads at Q25, and only in-frame beta chains were retained. For every CDR3 protein sequence, its rows merge into one entry that carries the most common genes and DNA. The sample yields more than 45,000 distinct CDR3 sequences; around 34% were counted once. The ten largest account for just under 70% of the sample. Results the study describes overall, beyond this receptor: The ex vivo response was dominated by HLA-C-restricted CMV-specific TCR beta clonotypes, and the single most frequent clonotype in two of eight donors was supplied by these HLA-C-restricted clonotypes. In both this cohort and an independent cohort of 350 to 400 donors, the cumulative frequency of public TCR beta family members distinguished carriers of CMV infection plus the relevant HLA type.

Worth noting for this clonotype: The antigen it binds to is not known. A much larger clone is a single base away; this may be a read error.

Sequenced input: PBMCs, sequenced either directly or after in vitro stimulation (not recorded which). Recombination joined TRBV12-3 or TRBV12-4 with TRBJ2-5, with TRBD1 tentatively as D gene (6 bases match). This receptor was identified in a human donor in good health (CMV status not recorded). Some clones in this sample may be carry-over from other donors' samples. The nucleotide sequence is given as TGTGCCAGCAGTTTTTGGGGGACAAGGGTGCATGAGACCCAGTACTTC. It translates as CASSFWGTRVHETQYF.